These 2 T cell receptor beta chains came from one sample sequenced in a study of shared clonotypes between healthy human individuals. TCRdb's copy holds only in-frame clones and misses some; the assay was immunoSEQ multiplex PCR. The repertoire holds over 2 million clones, with approximately 90% as singletons. The specimen sequenced was naive CD4+ T cells from PBMCs. Regarding subset: CD45RA+ positively selected. Receptors were obtained from a man younger than 35 in good health. Some clones in this sample may be carry-over from other donors' samples.

The chain couples TRBV25-1 to TRBJ2-1; D might be TRBD1 (7 bases). V was shortened by 4 bases and J by 7 bases, with 14 bases between the two germline ends. CDR1 and CDR2 from the germline V gene are MGHDK and SYGVNS. The CDR3 consists of 14 residues. This CDR3 reads CASSGYRGGNEQFF. As DNA, the CDR3 is TGTGCCAGCAGTGGATACAGGGGAGGAAATGAGCAGTTCTTC.

A remark on this clone: Other DNA sequences in the sample encode the same CDR3. This rearrangement joins TRBV5-1 to TRBJ2-2; 11 bases fit TRBD2. The J segment lost 5 bases and the V segment lost 1 base, leaving 4 bases of the junction unmatched. Germline V gene data show CDR1 as SGHRS and CDR2 as YFSETQ. The CDR3 is made up of 16 amino acids. The CDR3 DNA reads as TGCGCCAGCAGCTTGCCTACTAGCGGGAGTACCGGGGAGCTGTTTTTT. Translating it yields CASSLPTSGSTGELFF.